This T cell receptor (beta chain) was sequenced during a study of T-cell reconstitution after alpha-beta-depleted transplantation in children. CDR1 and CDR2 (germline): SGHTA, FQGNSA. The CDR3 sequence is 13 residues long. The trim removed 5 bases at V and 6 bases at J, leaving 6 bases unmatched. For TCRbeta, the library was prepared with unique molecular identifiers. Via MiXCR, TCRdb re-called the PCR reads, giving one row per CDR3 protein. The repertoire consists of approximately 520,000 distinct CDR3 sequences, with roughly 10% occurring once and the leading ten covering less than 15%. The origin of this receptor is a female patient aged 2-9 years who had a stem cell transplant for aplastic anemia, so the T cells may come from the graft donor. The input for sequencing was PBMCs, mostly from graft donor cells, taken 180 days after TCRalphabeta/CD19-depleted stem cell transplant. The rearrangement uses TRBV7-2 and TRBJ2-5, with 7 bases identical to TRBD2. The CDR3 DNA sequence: TGTGCCAGCAGCCGCGGGAGTTTCAAGACCCAGTACTTC. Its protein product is CASSRGSFKTQYF.